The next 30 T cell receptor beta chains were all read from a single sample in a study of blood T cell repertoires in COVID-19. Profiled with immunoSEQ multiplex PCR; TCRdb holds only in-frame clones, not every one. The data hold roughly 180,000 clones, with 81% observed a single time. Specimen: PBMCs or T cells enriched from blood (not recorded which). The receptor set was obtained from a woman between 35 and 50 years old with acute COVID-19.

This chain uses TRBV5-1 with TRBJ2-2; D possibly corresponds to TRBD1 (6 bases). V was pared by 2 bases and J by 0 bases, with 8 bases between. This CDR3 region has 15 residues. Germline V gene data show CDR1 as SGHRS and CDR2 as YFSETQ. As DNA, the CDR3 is TGCGCCAGCAGCTTAGGGACACCGAACACCGGGGAGCTGTTTTTT. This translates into CASSLGTPNTGELFF.

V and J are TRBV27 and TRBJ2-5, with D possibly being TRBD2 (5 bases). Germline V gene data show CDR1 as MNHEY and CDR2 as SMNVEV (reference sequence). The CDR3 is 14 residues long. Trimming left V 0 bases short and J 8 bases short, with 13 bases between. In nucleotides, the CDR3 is TGTGCCAGCAGTTTATCGAAGACCCCTAGCACCCAGTACTTC. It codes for CASSLSKTPSTQYF.

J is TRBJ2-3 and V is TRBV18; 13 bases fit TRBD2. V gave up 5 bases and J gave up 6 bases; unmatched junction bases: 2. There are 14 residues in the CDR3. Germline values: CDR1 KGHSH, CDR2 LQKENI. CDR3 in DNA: TGTGCCAGCTCAGGACTAGCGGGAGTGGATACGCAGTATTTT. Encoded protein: CASSGLAGVDTQYF.

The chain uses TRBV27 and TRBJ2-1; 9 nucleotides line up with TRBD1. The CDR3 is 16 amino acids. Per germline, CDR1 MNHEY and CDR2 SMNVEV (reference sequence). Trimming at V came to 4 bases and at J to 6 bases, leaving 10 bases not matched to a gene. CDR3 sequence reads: CASSSSTGGLRNEQFF. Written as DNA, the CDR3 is TGTGCCAGCAGTTCGTCGACAGGGGGACTACGCAATGAGCAGTTCTTC.

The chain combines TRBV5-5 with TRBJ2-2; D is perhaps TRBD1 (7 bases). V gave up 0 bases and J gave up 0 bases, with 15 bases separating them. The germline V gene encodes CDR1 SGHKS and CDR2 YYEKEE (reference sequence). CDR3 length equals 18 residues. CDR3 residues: CASSLGRTGGANTGELFF. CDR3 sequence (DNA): TGTGCCAGCAGCTTGGGTAGGACAGGCGGGGCGAACACCGGGGAGCTGTTTTTT.

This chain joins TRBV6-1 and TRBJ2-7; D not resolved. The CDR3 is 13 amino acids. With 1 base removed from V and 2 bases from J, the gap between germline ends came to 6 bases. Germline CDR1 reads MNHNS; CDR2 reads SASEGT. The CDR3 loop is CASSEVSTYEQYF. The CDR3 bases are TGTGCCAGCAGTGAAGTGAGTACCTACGAGCAGTACTTC.

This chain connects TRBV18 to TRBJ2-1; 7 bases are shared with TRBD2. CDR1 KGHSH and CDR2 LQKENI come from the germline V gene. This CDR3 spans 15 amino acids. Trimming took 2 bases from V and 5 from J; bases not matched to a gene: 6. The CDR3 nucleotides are TGTGCCAGCTCACCAGGGCTAGCGGCCCACAATGAGCAGTTCTTC. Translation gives CASSPGLAAHNEQFF.

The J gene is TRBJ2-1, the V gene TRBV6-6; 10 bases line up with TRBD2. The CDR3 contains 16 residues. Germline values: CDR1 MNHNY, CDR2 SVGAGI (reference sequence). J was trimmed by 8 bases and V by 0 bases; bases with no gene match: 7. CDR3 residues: CASSYSIAGGSDEQFF. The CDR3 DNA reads TGTGCCAGCAGTTACTCAATAGCGGGAGGCTCGGATGAGCAGTTCTTC.

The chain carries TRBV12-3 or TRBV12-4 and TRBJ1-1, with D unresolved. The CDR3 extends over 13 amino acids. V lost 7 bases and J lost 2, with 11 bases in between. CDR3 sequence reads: CASTPQPNTEAFF. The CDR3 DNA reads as TGTGCCAGCACCCCACAGCCAAACACTGAAGCTTTCTTT.

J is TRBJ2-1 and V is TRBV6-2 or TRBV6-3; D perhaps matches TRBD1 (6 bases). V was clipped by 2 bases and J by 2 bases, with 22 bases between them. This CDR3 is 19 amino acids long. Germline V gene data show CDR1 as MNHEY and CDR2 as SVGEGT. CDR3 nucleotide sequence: TGTGCCAGCAGTTACCCTGTAAGCGACAGGCGCTTTACCTACAATGAGCAGTTCTTC. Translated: CASSYPVSDRRFTYNEQFF.

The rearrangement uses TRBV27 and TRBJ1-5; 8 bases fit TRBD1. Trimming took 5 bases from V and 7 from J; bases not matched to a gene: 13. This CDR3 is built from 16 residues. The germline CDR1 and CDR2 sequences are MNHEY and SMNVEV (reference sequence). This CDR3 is CASSPIGQGRNQPQHF. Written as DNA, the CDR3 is TGTGCCAGCAGTCCCATTGGACAGGGTAGGAACCAGCCCCAGCATTTT.

The CDR3 region has the DNA TGTGCCAGCAGCCCTAGCGGGAGGAGGGGTGGGGGCACAGATACGCAGTATTTT. It yields the protein CASSPSGRRGGGTDTQYF. This rearrangement joins TRBV9 to TRBJ2-3; 11 bases match TRBD2. CDR1 and CDR2 from the germline V gene are SGDLS and YYNGEE. The CDR3 totals 18 residues. V lost 4 bases to trimming and J lost 1 base; unmatched junction nucleotides: 11.

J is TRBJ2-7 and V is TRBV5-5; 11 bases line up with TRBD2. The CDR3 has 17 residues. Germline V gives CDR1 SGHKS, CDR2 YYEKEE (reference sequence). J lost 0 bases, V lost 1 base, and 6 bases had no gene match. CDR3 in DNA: TGTGCCAGCAGCTTGCTCGGGACTAGCGGAATCTCCTACGAGCAGTACTTC. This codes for CASSLLGTSGISYEQYF.

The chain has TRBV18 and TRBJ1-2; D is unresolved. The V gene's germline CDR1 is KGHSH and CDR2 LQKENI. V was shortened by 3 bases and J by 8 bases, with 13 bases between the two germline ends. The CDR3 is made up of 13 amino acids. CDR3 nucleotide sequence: TGTGCCAGCTCACCGGAGACGGACTCGGGCTACACCTTC. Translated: CASSPETDSGYTF.

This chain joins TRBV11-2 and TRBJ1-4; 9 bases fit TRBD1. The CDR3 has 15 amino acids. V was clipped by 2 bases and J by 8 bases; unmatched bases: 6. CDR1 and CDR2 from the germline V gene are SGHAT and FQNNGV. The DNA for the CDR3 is TGTGCCAGCAGCTTAACGACAGGGGGGAACGAAAAACTGTTTTTT. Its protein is CASSLTTGGNEKLFF. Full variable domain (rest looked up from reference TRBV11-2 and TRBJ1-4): EAGVAQSPRYKIIEKRQSVAFWCNPISGHATLYWYQQILGQGPKLLIQFQNNGVVDDSQLPKDRFSAERLKGVDSTLKIQPAKLEDSAVYLCASSLTTGGNEKLFFGSGTQLSVL.

The CDR3, as DNA: TGTGCCAGCAGTTCCCGGGACAGGGAGGTTAACATATCCTACAATGAGCAGTTCTTC. Translated: CASSSRDREVNISYNEQFF. The chain carries TRBV27 and TRBJ2-1, with 9 bases aligning to TRBD1. Germline lookup yields CDR1 MNHEY and CDR2 SMNVEV (reference sequence). This CDR3 comprises 19 residues. With 4 bases clipped from V and 1 base from J, the junction kept 14 bases outside the gene matches.

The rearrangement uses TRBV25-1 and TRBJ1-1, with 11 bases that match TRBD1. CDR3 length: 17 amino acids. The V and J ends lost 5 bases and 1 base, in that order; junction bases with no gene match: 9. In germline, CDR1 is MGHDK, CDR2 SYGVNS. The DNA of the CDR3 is TGTGCCAGCAGTTCCCGGACAGGGGGCGTCGGGAACACTGAAGCTTTCTTT. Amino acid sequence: CASSSRTGGVGNTEAFF.

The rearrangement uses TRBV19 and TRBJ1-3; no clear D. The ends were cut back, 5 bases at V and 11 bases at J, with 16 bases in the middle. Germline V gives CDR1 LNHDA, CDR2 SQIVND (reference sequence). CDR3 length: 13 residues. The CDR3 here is CASSFGEAFAIYF. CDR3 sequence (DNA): TGTGCCAGTAGTTTTGGTGAAGCTTTCGCCATATATTTT.

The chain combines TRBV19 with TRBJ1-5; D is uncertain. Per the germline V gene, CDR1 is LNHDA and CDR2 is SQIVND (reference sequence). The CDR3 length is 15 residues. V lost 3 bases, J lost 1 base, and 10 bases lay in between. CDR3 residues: CASSIGQVSNQPQHF. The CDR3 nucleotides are TGTGCCAGTAGTATTGGGCAGGTAAGCAATCAGCCCCAGCATTTT. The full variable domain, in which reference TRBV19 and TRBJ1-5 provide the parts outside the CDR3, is DGGITQSPKYLFRKEGQNVTLSCEQNLNHDAMYWYRQDPGQGLRLIYYSQIVNDFQKGDIAEGYSVSREKKESFPLTVTSAQKNPTAFYLCASSIGQVSNQPQHFGDGTRLSIL.

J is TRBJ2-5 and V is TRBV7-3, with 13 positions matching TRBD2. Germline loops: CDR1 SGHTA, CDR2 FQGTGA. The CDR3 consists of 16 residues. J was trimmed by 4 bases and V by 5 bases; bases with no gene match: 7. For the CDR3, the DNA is TGTGCCAGCAGCCGGGGACTAGCGGGGAGAGGAGAGACCCAGTACTTC. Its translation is CASSRGLAGRGETQYF.

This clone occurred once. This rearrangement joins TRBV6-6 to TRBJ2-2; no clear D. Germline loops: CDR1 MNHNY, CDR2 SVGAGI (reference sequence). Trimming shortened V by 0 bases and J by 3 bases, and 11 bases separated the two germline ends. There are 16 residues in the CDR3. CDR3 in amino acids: CASSYSSGFDTGELFF. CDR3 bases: TGTGCCAGCAGTTACTCCTCCGGGTTCGACACCGGGGAGCTGTTTTTT.

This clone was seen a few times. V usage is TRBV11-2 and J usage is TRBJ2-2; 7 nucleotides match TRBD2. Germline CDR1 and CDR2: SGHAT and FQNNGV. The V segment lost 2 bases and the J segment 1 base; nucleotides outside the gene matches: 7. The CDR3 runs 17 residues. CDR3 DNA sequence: TGTGCCAGCAGCTTATTGGCTAGCGGACGGAACACCGGGGAGCTGTTTTTT. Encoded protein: CASSLLASGRNTGELFF.

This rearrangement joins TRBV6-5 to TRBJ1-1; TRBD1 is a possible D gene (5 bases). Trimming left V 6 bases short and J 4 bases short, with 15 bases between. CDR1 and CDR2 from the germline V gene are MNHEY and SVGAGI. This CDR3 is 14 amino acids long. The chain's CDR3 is CASSSLGGSTEAFF. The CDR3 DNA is TGTGCCAGCAGCTCTTTGGGGGGGAGCACTGAAGCTTTCTTT.

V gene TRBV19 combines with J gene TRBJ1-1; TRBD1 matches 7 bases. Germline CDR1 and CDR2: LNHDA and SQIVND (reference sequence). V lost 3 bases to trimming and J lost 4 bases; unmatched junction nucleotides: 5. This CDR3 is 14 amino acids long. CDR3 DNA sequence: TGTGCCAGTAGTATGAACAGGGGATTCACTGAAGCTTTCTTT. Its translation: CASSMNRGFTEAFF.

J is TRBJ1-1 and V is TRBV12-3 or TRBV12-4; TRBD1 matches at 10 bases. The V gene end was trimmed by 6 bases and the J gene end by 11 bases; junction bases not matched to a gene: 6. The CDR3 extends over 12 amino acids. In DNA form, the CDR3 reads TGTGCCAGCAGCCTGACAGGGGGCGCGGCTTTCTTT. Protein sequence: CASSLTGGAAFF.

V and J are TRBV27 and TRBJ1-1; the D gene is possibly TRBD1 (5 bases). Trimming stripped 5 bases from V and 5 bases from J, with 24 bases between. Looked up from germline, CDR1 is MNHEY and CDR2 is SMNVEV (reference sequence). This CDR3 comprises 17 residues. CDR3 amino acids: CASSTYDRGTKDTEAFF. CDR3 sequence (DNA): TGTGCCAGCAGTACCTACGACAGAGGAACAAAGGATACTGAAGCTTTCTTT.

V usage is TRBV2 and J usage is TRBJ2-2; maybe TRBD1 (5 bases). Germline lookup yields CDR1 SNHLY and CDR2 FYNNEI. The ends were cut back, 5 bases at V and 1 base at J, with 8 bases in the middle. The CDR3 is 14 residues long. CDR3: CASSRDRNTGELFF. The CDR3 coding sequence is TGTGCCAGCAGTAGAGACAGGAACACCGGGGAGCTGTTTTTT.

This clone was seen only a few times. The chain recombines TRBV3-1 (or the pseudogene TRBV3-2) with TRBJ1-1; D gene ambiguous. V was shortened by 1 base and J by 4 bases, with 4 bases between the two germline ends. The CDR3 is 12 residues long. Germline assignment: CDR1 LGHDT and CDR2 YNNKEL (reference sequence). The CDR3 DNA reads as TGTGCCAGCAGCCAAGGGCCCACTGAAGCTTTCTTT. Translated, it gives CASSQGPTEAFF.

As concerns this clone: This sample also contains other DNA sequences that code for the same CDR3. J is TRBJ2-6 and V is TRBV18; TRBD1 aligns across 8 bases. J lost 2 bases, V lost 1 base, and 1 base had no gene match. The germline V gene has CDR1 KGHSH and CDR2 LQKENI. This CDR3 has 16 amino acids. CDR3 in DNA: TGTGCCAGCTCACCACTACAGGGGGCTGGGGCCAACGTCCTGACTTTC. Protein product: CASSPLQGAGANVLTF.

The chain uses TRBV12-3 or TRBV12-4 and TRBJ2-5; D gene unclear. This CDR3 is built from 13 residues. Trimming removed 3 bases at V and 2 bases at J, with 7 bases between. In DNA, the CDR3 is TGTGCCAGCAGTTTTTTCCAGCAAGAGACCCAGTACTTC. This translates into CASSFFQQETQYF.